This section outlines one TCR beta chain sequence together with its context. Looked up from germline, CDR1 is MDHEN and CDR2 is SYDVKM. V lost 5 bases and J lost 8, with 18 bases in between. The CDR3 contains 15 residues. Data came from immunoSEQ multiplex PCR; TCRdb stores just in-frame clones and leaves some out. The table has about 40,000 clones, about 90% seen once; the top ten hold 15% to 18%. The data derive from a study of blood T cell repertoires in COVID-19. This chain connects TRBV28 to TRBJ1-4; D may be TRBD1 (6 bases). The material sequenced was peripheral blood. This sequence was found in a woman in her twenties or thirties in a cohort sampled during active COVID-19. The CDR3 region is CASSPVGARREKLFF. In DNA, the CDR3 is TGTGCCAGCAGTCCCGTGGGGGCACGAAGGGAAAAACTGTTTTTT. The variable domain in full, completed from reference TRBV28 and TRBJ1-4, reads DVKVTQSSRYLVKRTGEKVFLECVQDMDHENMFWYRQDPGLGLRLIYFSYDVKMKEKGDIPEGYSVSREKKERFSLILESASTNQTSMYLCASSPVGARREKLFFGSGTQLSVL.